The source of this TCR beta chain is a study of T cell clonality in common variable immunodeficiency. Whole-study results and caveats: CVID patient heterogeneity limited repertoire-clinical complication correlations. CVID subjects had higher TCRbeta clonality than healthy controls, most marked in about a third. Fewer TCRbeta clones were shared among CVID subjects than controls.

This clone has ten or more counts. The antigen is undetermined. Read coverage stops 3 residues before the CDR3 terminus; the germline J gene supplies the remainder. The V gene's germline CDR1 is LNHDA and CDR2 SQIVND (reference sequence). The CDR3 is 15 amino acids. Between the trimmed V and J ends, which lost 8 bases and 3 bases, there was a span of 18 bases. Here immunoSEQ multiplex PCR was the method, and the copy in TCRdb shows in-frame clones only, minus some. The sample contains about 52,000 clones, none occurring once; roughly 1.8% lies in the top ten. The receptor comes from a person aged 18-70 years in good health. The V gene is TRBV19, the J gene TRBJ2-3; a possible D gene is TRBD1 (6 bases). Sequencing used peripheral blood mononuclear cells. The CDR3 spells CASEVGAAGTDTQYF. CDR3 bases read: TGTGCCAGTGAAGTGGGGGCGGCAGGTACAGATACG.